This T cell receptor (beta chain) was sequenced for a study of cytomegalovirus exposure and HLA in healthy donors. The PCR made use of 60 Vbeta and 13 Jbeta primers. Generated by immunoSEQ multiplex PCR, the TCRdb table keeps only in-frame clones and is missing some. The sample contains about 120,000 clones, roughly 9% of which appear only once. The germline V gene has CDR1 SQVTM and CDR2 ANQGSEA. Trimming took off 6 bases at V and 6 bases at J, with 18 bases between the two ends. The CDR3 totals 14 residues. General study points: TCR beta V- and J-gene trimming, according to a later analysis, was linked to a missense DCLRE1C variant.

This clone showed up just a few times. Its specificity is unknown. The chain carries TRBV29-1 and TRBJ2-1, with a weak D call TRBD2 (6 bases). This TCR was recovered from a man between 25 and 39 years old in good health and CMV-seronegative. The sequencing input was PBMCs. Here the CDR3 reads CSVLGLRGFNEQFF. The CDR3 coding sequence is TGCAGCGTACTGGGACTTCGGGGGTTCAATGAGCAGTTCTTC.